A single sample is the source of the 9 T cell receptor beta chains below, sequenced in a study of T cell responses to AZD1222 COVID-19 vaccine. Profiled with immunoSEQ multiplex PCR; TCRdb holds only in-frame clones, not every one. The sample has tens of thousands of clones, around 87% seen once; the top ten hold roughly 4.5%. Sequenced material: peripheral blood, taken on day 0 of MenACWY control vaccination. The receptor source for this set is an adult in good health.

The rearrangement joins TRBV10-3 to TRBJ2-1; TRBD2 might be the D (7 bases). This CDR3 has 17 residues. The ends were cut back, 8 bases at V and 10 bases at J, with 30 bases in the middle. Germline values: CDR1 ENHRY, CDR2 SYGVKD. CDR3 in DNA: TGTGCCATCCCAAAAGGGATAGCGGGCGAAACTACAGGGGAGCAGTTCTTC. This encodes CAIPKGIAGETTGEQFF.

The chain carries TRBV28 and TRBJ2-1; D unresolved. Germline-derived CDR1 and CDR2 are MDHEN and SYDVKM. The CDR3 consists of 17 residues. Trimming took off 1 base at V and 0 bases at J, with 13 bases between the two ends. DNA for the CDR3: TGTGCCAGCAGTTTATCTGTTCCCGTGAGCTCCTACAATGAGCAGTTCTTC. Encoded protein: CASSLSVPVSSYNEQFF.

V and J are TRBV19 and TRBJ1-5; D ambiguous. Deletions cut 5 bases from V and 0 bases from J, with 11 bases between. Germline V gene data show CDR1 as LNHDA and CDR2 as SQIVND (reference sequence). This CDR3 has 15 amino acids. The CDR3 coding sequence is TGTGCCAGTAGTTTACCGACGGTTAGCAATCAGCCCCAGCATTTT. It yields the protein CASSLPTVSNQPQHF.

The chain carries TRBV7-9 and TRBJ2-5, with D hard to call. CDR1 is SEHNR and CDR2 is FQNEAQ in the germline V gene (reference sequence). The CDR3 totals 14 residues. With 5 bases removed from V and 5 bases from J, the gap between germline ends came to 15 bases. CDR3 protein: CASSATIPPETQYF. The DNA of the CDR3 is TGTGCCAGCAGCGCAACAATCCCTCCTGAGACCCAGTACTTC. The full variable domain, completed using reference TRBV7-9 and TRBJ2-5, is DTGVSQNPRHKITKRGQNVTFRCDPISEHNRLYWYRQTLGQGPEFLTYFQNEAQLEKSRLLSDRFSAERPKGSFSTLEIQRTEQGDSAMYLCASSATIPPETQYFGPGTRLLVL.

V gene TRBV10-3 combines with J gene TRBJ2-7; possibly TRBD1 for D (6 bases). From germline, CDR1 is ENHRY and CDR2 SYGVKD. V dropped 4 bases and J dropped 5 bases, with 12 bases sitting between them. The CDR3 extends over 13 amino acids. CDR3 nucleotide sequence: TGTGCCATCAGTGCGGGACACCCGGACGAGCAGTACTTC. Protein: CAISAGHPDEQYF.

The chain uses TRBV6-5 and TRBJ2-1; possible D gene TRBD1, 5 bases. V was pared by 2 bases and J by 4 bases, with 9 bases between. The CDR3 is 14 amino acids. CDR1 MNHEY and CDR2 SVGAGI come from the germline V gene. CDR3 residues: CASSYTGPYNEQFF. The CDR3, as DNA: TGTGCCAGCAGTTACACAGGTCCTTACAATGAGCAGTTCTTC.

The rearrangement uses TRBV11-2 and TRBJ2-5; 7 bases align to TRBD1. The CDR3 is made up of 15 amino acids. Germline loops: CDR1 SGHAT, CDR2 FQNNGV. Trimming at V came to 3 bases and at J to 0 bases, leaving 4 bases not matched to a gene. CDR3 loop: CASSFEGAHQETQYF. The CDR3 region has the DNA TGTGCCAGCAGCTTCGAGGGGGCACACCAAGAGACCCAGTACTTC.

The CDR3 region is CASSIRDRVKGEQYF. The DNA for the CDR3 is TGTGCCAGCAGTATACGGGACAGGGTGAAGGGCGAGCAGTACTTC. This chain connects TRBV28 to TRBJ2-7; TRBD1 aligns across 9 bases. The V gene end was trimmed by 5 bases and the J gene end by 6 bases; junction bases not matched to a gene: 11. The CDR3 covers 15 residues. Germline CDR1 is MDHEN and CDR2 is SYDVKM.

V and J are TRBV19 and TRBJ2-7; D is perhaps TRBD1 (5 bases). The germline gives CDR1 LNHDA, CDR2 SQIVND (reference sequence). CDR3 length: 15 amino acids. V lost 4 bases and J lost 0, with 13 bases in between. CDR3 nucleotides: TGTGCCAGTAGTAGCTTCCAGGGCCTCTCCTACGAGCAGTACTTC. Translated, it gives CASSSFQGLSYEQYF.